The clone carrying this T cell receptor beta chain occurred a few times. Its antigen is still unknown. TCRdb called the reads again in MiXCR, with one record for every CDR3 protein. The sample has fewer than 130,000 distinct CDR3 sequences; under 45% are singletons. This specimen comes from a study of T cell repertoires in cytomegalovirus infection. On the study more broadly: CMV epitopes used comprised recently identified HLA-C-restricted ones and well-studied HLA-B-restricted ones.

In germline, CDR1 is LNHDA, CDR2 SQIVND (reference sequence). V lost 5 bases to trimming and J lost 0 bases; unmatched junction nucleotides: 6. The CDR3 is 16 residues long. Findings and limits, study-wide: In two of eight donors, the top clonotype was HLA-C-restricted CMV-specific.

This sequence joins TRBV19 and TRBJ2-1; 8 nucleotides agree with TRBD2. The input for sequencing was CD8+ T cells from cultured PBMCs, taken from culture after CMV antigen stimulation. This receptor was obtained from a human donor in good health (CMV status not recorded). Some clones in this sample may be carry-over from other donors' samples. In DNA, the CDR3 is TGTGCCAGTAGTGTAACTAGCGGAAGCTCCTACAATGAGCAGTTCTTC. Protein product: CASSVTSGSSYNEQFF.